These T cell receptor beta chains were read from a single sample in a study of cytomegalovirus exposure and HLA in healthy donors. Sequenced by immunoSEQ multiplex PCR; TCRdb stores in-frame clones only, minus some. The listing records 55,000 to 85,000 clones. Sequenced: PBMCs. Source of these receptors: a woman in her 30s in good health and CMV-seronegative. Each CDR3 is given with its conserved first and last residue. The order of the fields is CDR3 length, D gene, V gene, J gene, CDR3 protein, CDR3 DNA. A D gene is named only where the DNA matches it firmly.

len: 14
d_gene: TRBD1
v_gene: TRBV7-3
j_gene: TRBJ2-1
CDR3aa: CASSLTIGGTGMFF
CDR3nt: TGTGCCAGCAGCTTAACAATTGGCGGGACAGGGATGTTCTTC

len: 15
d_gene: TRBD2
v_gene: TRBV6-1
j_gene: TRBJ2-7
CDR3aa: CASSESGGAAYEQYF
CDR3nt: TGTGCCAGCAGTGAATCGGGGGGGGCGGCCTACGAGCAGTACTTC

len: 16
d_gene: TRBD2
v_gene: TRBV5-4
j_gene: TRBJ2-7
CDR3aa: CASSPVAGSNPYEQYF
CDR3nt: TGTGCCAGCAGCCCCGTAGCGGGGTCGAACCCCTACGAGCAGTACTTC

len: 13
d_gene: .
v_gene: TRBV7-2
j_gene: TRBJ1-5
CDR3aa: CASSLDRDQPQHF
CDR3nt: TGTGCCAGCAGCTTAGACAGGGATCAGCCCCAGCATTTT

len: 15
d_gene: TRBD1
v_gene: TRBV7-9
j_gene: TRBJ1-2
CDR3aa: CASSLVNRGQDGYTF
CDR3nt: TGTGCCAGCAGCTTAGTAAACAGGGGGCAGGATGGCTACACCTTC

len: 14
d_gene: TRBD1
v_gene: TRBV7-9
j_gene: TRBJ2-7
CDR3aa: CASNPGTGVYEQYF
CDR3nt: TGTGCCAGCAACCCCGGGACAGGGGTGTACGAGCAGTACTTC

len: 14
d_gene: .
v_gene: TRBV27
j_gene: TRBJ2-7
CDR3aa: CASSLRSWAREQYF
CDR3nt: TGTGCCAGCAGTTTAAGATCGTGGGCCCGCGAGCAGTACTTC

len: 14
d_gene: .
v_gene: TRBV7-2
j_gene: TRBJ1-2
CDR3aa: CASSLGGHRYGYTF
CDR3nt: TGTGCCAGCAGCTTAGGGGGACACCGATATGGCTACACCTTC

len: 14
d_gene: .
v_gene: TRBV6-5
j_gene: TRBJ1-2
CDR3aa: CASSYSPGPGGYTF
CDR3nt: TGTGCCAGCAGTTACTCACCAGGACCAGGGGGCTACACCTTC

len: 13
d_gene: .
v_gene: TRBV6-1
j_gene: TRBJ1-1
CDR3aa: CASSQQGLTEAFF
CDR3nt: TGTGCCAGCAGCCAACAGGGTCTCACTGAAGCTTTCTTT

len: 15
d_gene: TRBD2
v_gene: TRBV28
j_gene: TRBJ2-5
CDR3aa: CASWAASGGQETQYF
CDR3nt: TGTGCCAGCTGGGCGGCTAGCGGGGGGCAAGAGACCCAGTACTTC

len: 12
d_gene: .
v_gene: TRBV28
j_gene: TRBJ1-4
CDR3aa: CASSSGAEKLFF
CDR3nt: TGTGCCAGCAGTTCAGGGGCGGAAAAACTGTTTTTT

len: 17
d_gene: .
v_gene: TRBV6-4
j_gene: TRBJ1-2
CDR3aa: CASRHRVTAMTAYGYTF
CDR3nt: TGTGCCAGCAGACACAGGGTGACGGCTATGACGGCCTATGGCTACACCTTC

len: 14
d_gene: TRBD2
v_gene: TRBV7-8
j_gene: TRBJ2-1
CDR3aa: CASSLVAGGHEQFF
CDR3nt: TGTGCCAGCAGCTTAGTAGCGGGGGGTCATGAGCAGTTCTTC

len: 15
d_gene: .
v_gene: TRBV18
j_gene: TRBJ2-2
CDR3aa: CASSLDSRTTGELFF
CDR3nt: TGTGCCAGCTCATTGGACAGTCGGACCACCGGGGAGCTGTTTTTT

len: 17
d_gene: TRBD1
v_gene: TRBV5-1
j_gene: TRBJ2-7
CDR3aa: CASSLPRTGGGEYEQYF
CDR3nt: TGCGCCAGCAGCTTGCCCAGGACAGGGGGAGGGGAATACGAGCAGTACTTC

len: 14
d_gene: .
v_gene: TRBV7-6
j_gene: TRBJ2-3
CDR3aa: CASSPTGSTDTQYF
CDR3nt: TGTGCCAGCAGTCCCACGGGGTCGACAGATACGCAGTATTTT

len: 14
d_gene: TRBD1
v_gene: TRBV11-3
j_gene: TRBJ2-1
CDR3aa: CASSPRTGFNEQFF
CDR3nt: TGTGCCAGCAGCCCTCGGACAGGGTTCAATGAGCAGTTCTTC

len: 15
d_gene: .
v_gene: TRBV28
j_gene: TRBJ2-3
CDR3aa: CASSTLGAVGDTQYF
CDR3nt: TGTGCCAGCAGCACACTGGGGGCAGTCGGCGATACGCAGTATTTT

len: 17
d_gene: TRBD2
v_gene: TRBV14
j_gene: TRBJ2-1
CDR3aa: CASSQTRDSGGVYEQFF
CDR3nt: TGTGCCAGCAGCCAAACCCGGGATAGCGGGGGGGTTTATGAGCAGTTCTTC

len: 13
d_gene: TRBD1
v_gene: TRBV6-5
j_gene: TRBJ1-4
CDR3aa: CASKQGAGEKLFF
CDR3nt: TGTGCCAGCAAACAGGGGGCAGGTGAAAAACTGTTTTTT

len: 13
d_gene: .
v_gene: TRBV28
j_gene: TRBJ1-1
CDR3aa: CATYREMDTEAFF
CDR3nt: TGTGCCACCTACAGGGAGATGGACACTGAAGCTTTCTTT

len: 12
d_gene: .
v_gene: TRBV30
j_gene: TRBJ1-1
CDR3aa: CAWSVQAGEAFF
CDR3nt: TGTGCCTGGAGTGTCCAGGCAGGTGAAGCTTTCTTT

len: 13
d_gene: .
v_gene: TRBV7-9
j_gene: TRBJ2-7
CDR3aa: CASSLESDYEQYF
CDR3nt: TGTGCCAGCAGCTTAGAATCGGACTACGAGCAGTACTTC

len: 15
d_gene: .
v_gene: TRBV4-3
j_gene: TRBJ2-1
CDR3aa: CASSQDEGGYNEQFF
CDR3nt: TGCGCCAGCAGCCAAGATGAAGGCGGATACAATGAGCAGTTCTTC

len: 15
d_gene: TRBD1
v_gene: TRBV6-5
j_gene: TRBJ1-5
CDR3aa: CASSAGTEGNQPQHF
CDR3nt: TGTGCCAGCAGCGCCGGGACAGAAGGCAATCAGCCCCAGCATTTT

len: 15
d_gene: TRBD2
v_gene: TRBV28
j_gene: TRBJ2-7
CDR3aa: CASSLIGAGGSEQYF
CDR3nt: TGTGCCAGCAGTTTAATAGGAGCGGGGGGGTCGGAGCAGTACTTC

len: 15
d_gene: TRBD2
v_gene: TRBV19
j_gene: TRBJ2-7
CDR3aa: CASSIDARGVYEQYF
CDR3nt: TGTGCCAGTAGTATAGACGCCCGGGGGGTATACGAGCAGTACTTC

len: 13
d_gene: .
v_gene: TRBV6-5
j_gene: TRBJ2-7
CDR3aa: CASTTEHGYEQYF
CDR3nt: TGTGCCAGCACCACGGAACACGGGTACGAGCAGTACTTC

len: 15
d_gene: TRBD2
v_gene: TRBV5-1
j_gene: TRBJ2-7
CDR3aa: CASSFSGGISYEQYF
CDR3nt: TGCGCCAGCAGCTTTAGCGGGGGGATTTCCTACGAGCAGTACTTC

len: 18
d_gene: TRBD2
v_gene: TRBV15
j_gene: TRBJ2-1
CDR3aa: CATSGPGLAGSSYNEQFF
CDR3nt: TGTGCCACCAGCGGACCGGGACTAGCGGGGAGCTCCTACAATGAGCAGTTCTTC

len: 15
d_gene: .
v_gene: TRBV4-1
j_gene: TRBJ1-2
CDR3aa: CASSQERRVVSGYTF
CDR3nt: TGCGCCAGCAGCCAAGAAAGGAGAGTAGTTTCGGGCTACACCTTC

len: 18
d_gene: TRBD2
v_gene: TRBV4-1
j_gene: TRBJ2-7
CDR3aa: CASSQEVGLAGSPYEQYF
CDR3nt: TGCGCCAGCAGCCAAGAAGTCGGACTAGCGGGAAGCCCCTACGAGCAGTACTTC

len: 14
d_gene: TRBD1
v_gene: TRBV30
j_gene: TRBJ1-2
CDR3aa: CAWSPRQGVYGYTF
CDR3nt: TGTGCCTGGAGCCCTAGACAGGGCGTCTATGGCTACACCTTC

len: 16
d_gene: TRBD2
v_gene: TRBV5-6
j_gene: TRBJ2-2
CDR3aa: CASSLRIAGAAGELFF
CDR3nt: TGTGCCAGCAGCTTGAGGATAGCGGGAGCCGCCGGGGAGCTGTTTTTT

len: 12
d_gene: .
v_gene: TRBV29-1
j_gene: TRBJ2-2
CDR3aa: CSVQGDTGELFF
CDR3nt: TGCAGCGTACAGGGAGACACCGGGGAGCTGTTTTTT

len: 14
d_gene: TRBD1
v_gene: TRBV5-1
j_gene: TRBJ2-7
CDR3aa: CASSSGQGAGEQYF
CDR3nt: TGCGCCAGCAGCTCGGGACAGGGGGCCGGCGAGCAGTACTTC

len: 14
d_gene: .
v_gene: TRBV4-1
j_gene: TRBJ1-2
CDR3aa: CASSQGGGVYGYTF
CDR3nt: TGCGCCAGCAGCCAGGGAGGGGGGGTCTATGGCTACACCTTC

len: 16
d_gene: .
v_gene: TRBV7-9
j_gene: TRBJ1-5
CDR3aa: CASSLGGPLGNQPQHF
CDR3nt: TGTGCCAGCAGCTTAGGCGGCCCCCTTGGCAATCAGCCCCAGCATTTT

len: 13
d_gene: .
v_gene: TRBV10-3
j_gene: TRBJ1-2
CDR3aa: CAISVGGAYGYTF
CDR3nt: TGTGCCATCAGTGTCGGGGGGGCCTATGGCTACACCTTC

len: 14
d_gene: TRBD1
v_gene: TRBV30
j_gene: TRBJ2-7
CDR3aa: CACRAGTGYNEQYF
CDR3nt: TGTGCCTGTCGAGCCGGGACAGGGTACAACGAGCAGTACTTC

len: 13
d_gene: TRBD1
v_gene: TRBV30
j_gene: TRBJ1-1
CDR3aa: CAWADREWGEAFF
CDR3nt: TGTGCCTGGGCTGACAGGGAGTGGGGTGAAGCTTTCTTT

len: 14
d_gene: .
v_gene: TRBV30
j_gene: TRBJ2-6
CDR3aa: CAWSGGVGANVLTF
CDR3nt: TGTGCCTGGAGTGGGGGAGTGGGGGCCAACGTCCTGACTTTC

len: 13
d_gene: TRBD1
v_gene: TRBV2
j_gene: TRBJ2-7
CDR3aa: CASNPGQGYEQYF
CDR3nt: TGTGCCAGCAACCCAGGACAGGGCTACGAGCAGTACTTC

len: 13
d_gene: .
v_gene: TRBV18
j_gene: TRBJ2-5
CDR3aa: CASFGQLDSTQYF
CDR3nt: TGTGCCAGCTTCGGACAGCTAGACTCGACCCAGTACTTC

len: 14
d_gene: TRBD2
v_gene: TRBV10-2
j_gene: TRBJ2-7
CDR3aa: CASTIAGELYEQYF
CDR3nt: TGCGCCAGCACCATAGCGGGAGAACTATACGAGCAGTACTTC

len: 14
d_gene: TRBD1
v_gene: TRBV6-5
j_gene: TRBJ2-7
CDR3aa: CASRTNRGPYEQYF
CDR3nt: TGTGCCAGCAGAACCAACAGGGGGCCATACGAGCAGTACTTC

len: 12
d_gene: .
v_gene: TRBV5-4
j_gene: TRBJ1-1
CDR3aa: CASSLDRYEAFF
CDR3nt: TGTGCCAGCAGCTTGGACAGGTATGAAGCTTTCTTT